This TCR beta chain was documented in a study of blood T cell repertoires in COVID-19. In the study overall: In each case, the material was cDNA or gDNA derived from T cells, B-cell-depleted T cells, or PBMCs.

Original processing notes: Nucleated cell counts were estimated from reference gene primer amplification. Repertoires were generated with immunoSEQ multiplex PCR, while TCRdb's copy carries only in-frame clones and drops some. V and J calls and clone size are those listed in that table; D and trimming were worked out from the DNA. The table includes more than 95,000 clones, about 88% detected once. In the case of this clone: The same CDR3 arises from other DNA sequences in this sample as well.

This clonotype was obtained from a human donor in a cohort sampled during active COVID-19. The sequencing input was peripheral blood.

The chain's CDR3 is CASSQGQGTYEQYF. The CDR3, as DNA: TGTGCCAGCAGCCAAGGACAGGGTACCTACGAGCAGTACTTC. V gene TRBV4-2 combines with J gene TRBJ2-7; 7 bases are shared with TRBD1. From germline, CDR1 is LGHNA and CDR2 YNFKEQ. The CDR3 is made up of 14 amino acids. Trimming removed 1 base from V and 2 bases from J; junction bases left unmatched: 2.